A selection of T cell receptor beta chains follows, all from one sample in a study of T cell repertoires in cytomegalovirus infection. TCRdb re-derived calls from the reads in MiXCR, one entry per CDR3 protein. Of about 450,000 distinct CDR3 sequences in the sample, 31% were seen once. The sequencing sample was made of PBMCs. The origin of the receptors is a human donor in good health (CMV status not recorded). Some clones in this sample may be carry-over from other donors' samples. The CDR3 runs from the conserved cysteine through the conserved F or W. A D gene is named only where the DNA matches it firmly. Some rows have no size entry. The others give once, few or many, or a class for an expanded clone.

>-|TRBJ1-5|many|TRBV4-3
CASSQDGPERGVPGAQHF
TGCGCCAGCAGCCAAGACGGCCCGGAGCGGGGAGTTCCTGGGGCCCAGCATTTT
>-|TRBJ2-5|-|TRBV28
CASRPPGDQETQYF
TGTGCCAGCAGACCTCCGGGAGATCAAGAGACCCAGTACTTC
>TRBD1|TRBJ1-4|-|TRBV7-2
CASSLHRGRTNEKLFF
TGTGCCAGCAGTCTTCACAGGGGGCGGACTAATGAAAAACTGTTTTTT
>TRBD1|TRBJ1-6|-|TRBV20-1
CSARARTGQNSPLHF
TGCAGTGCTAGAGCCCGGACAGGCCAAAATTCACCCCTCCACTTT
>TRBD1|TRBJ2-1|-|TRBV12-3/TRBV12-4
CASIPGQGWNEQFF
TGTGCCAGCATCCCGGGACAGGGTTGGAATGAGCAGTTCTTC
>-|TRBJ1-5|many|TRBV7-2
CASSPRTDQPQHF
TGTGCCAGCAGCCCTCGGACAGATCAGCCCCAGCATTTT
>-|TRBJ1-1|few|TRBV9
CASSPEGGSEAFF
TGTGCCAGCAGCCCGGAGGGCGGTTCTGAAGCTTTCTTT
>TRBD1|TRBJ1-1|many|TRBV7-8
CASSSLRSQGEEAFF
TGTGCCAGCAGCTCCCTGAGATCACAGGGGGAGGAAGCTTTCTTT
>TRBD2|TRBJ2-1|few|TRBV19
CASRSLTSGGANEQFF
TGTGCCAGTAGATCCCTGACTAGCGGGGGGGCGAATGAGCAGTTCTTC
>-|TRBJ1-6|-|TRBV5-6
CASSLGYGGYSPLHF
TGTGCCAGCAGCTTGGGGTATGGGGGCTATTCACCCCTCCACTTT
>-|TRBJ1-2|-|TRBV2
CAIGQPNYGYTF
TGTGCGATCGGACAGCCTAACTATGGCTACACCTTC
>-|TRBJ2-3|few|TRBV12-3/TRBV12-4
CASLVGGETDTQYF
TGTGCCAGCCTCGTGGGGGGTGAGACAGATACGCAGTATTTT
>TRBD1|TRBJ2-3|few|TRBV14
CASSPGPTGQGKDTQYF
TGTGCCAGCAGCCCAGGACCCACCGGACAGGGGAAAGATACGCAGTATTTT
>-|TRBJ2-7|-|TRBV28
CASSLGPGIYEQYF
TGTGCCAGCAGTTTAGGTCCAGGGATCTACGAGCAGTACTTC
>-|TRBJ2-7|few|TRBV15
CATSRAWEDYEQYF
TGTGCCACCAGCAGGGCTTGGGAAGACTACGAGCAGTACTTC
>-|TRBJ1-6|-|TRBV28
CACSLAGMFSPLHF
TGTGCCTGCAGTTTAGCAGGGATGTTTTCACCCCTCCACTTT
>TRBD1|TRBJ2-7|-|TRBV28
CASSFPGTGTEQYF
TGTGCCAGCAGTTTTCCCGGGACAGGGACCGAGCAGTACTTC
>TRBD1|TRBJ1-2|-|TRBV6-5
CASSRPGGSGYTF
TGTGCCAGCAGTCGCCCAGGGGGGTCCGGCTACACCTTC
>-|TRBJ1-1|few|TRBV6-5
CASSYQANTEAFF
TGTGCCAGCAGTTATCAAGCGAACACTGAAGCTTTCTTT
>-|TRBJ2-5|-|TRBV3-1
CASSHYGDRETQYF
TGTGCCAGCAGCCATTACGGAGATCGAGAGACCCAGTACTTC
>-|TRBJ1-1|-|TRBV4-3
CASSQEVVRSEAFF
TGCGCCAGCAGCCAAGAAGTTGTACGGTCAGAAGCTTTCTTT
>TRBD1|TRBJ2-3|few|TRBV6-1
CASRLQGAGDTQYF
TGTGCCAGCAGATTACAGGGGGCAGGAGATACGCAGTATTTT
>TRBD2|TRBJ2-7|-|TRBV12-3/TRBV12-4
CASSPRTSGYYEQSF
TGTGCCAGCAGCCCTCGGACTAGCGGGTACTACGAGCAGTCCTTC
>TRBD1|TRBJ1-2|few|TRBV14
CASSPWDRGNSYGYTF
TGTGCCAGCAGCCCGTGGGACAGGGGGAATTCCTATGGCTACACCTTC
>TRBD2|TRBJ2-5|few|TRBV19
CASSIDRTSGGPGAQYF
TGTGCCAGTAGTATCGACCGGACTAGCGGGGGCCCAGGGGCCCAGTACTTC
>-|TRBJ2-1|-|TRBV11-1
CASSLVTGIPYNEQFF
TGTGCCAGCAGCTTAGTAACCGGGATTCCGTACAATGAGCAGTTCTTC
>-|TRBJ2-2|many|TRBV7-9
CASSLRVDTGELFF
TGTGCCAGCAGCTTGCGGGTGGACACCGGGGAGCTGTTTTTT
>TRBD1|TRBJ2-7|-|TRBV28
CASITLRDRGYEQYF
TGTGCCAGCATCACACTCCGGGACAGGGGGTACGAGCAGTACTTC
>-|TRBJ2-6|-|TRBV18
CASSPPRTAGNPGANVLTF
TGTGCCAGCTCACCACCCCGGACAGCCGGGAACCCTGGGGCCAACGTCCTGACTTTC
>-|TRBJ1-1|-|TRBV5-6
CASTPLLAHTEAFF
TGTGCCAGCACCCCCCTTCTGGCACACACTGAAGCTTTCTTT
>-|TRBJ1-5|few|TRBV19
CASSQLRDRNQPQHF
TGTGCCAGTAGTCAGTTGAGGGACCGCAATCAGCCCCAGCATTTT
>-|TRBJ2-1|few|TRBV19
CASGGTGRSSYNEQFF
TGTGCCAGCGGTGGAACGGGGCGCAGCTCCTACAATGAGCAGTTCTTC
>TRBD2|TRBJ2-1|-|TRBV7-6
CASSPPPRTSGDEQFF
TGTGCCAGCAGCCCCCCACCCAGGACTAGCGGTGATGAGCAGTTCTTC
>-|TRBJ2-6|few|TRBV6-2/TRBV6-3
CASSYSGRAGANVLTF
TGTGCCAGCAGTTACTCGGGCAGGGCTGGGGCCAACGTCCTGACTTTC
>-|TRBJ1-1|-|TRBV20-1
CSAPTLFELMNTEAFF
TGCAGTGCCCCAACCTTGTTTGAATTGATGAACACTGAAGCTTTCTTT
>-|TRBJ1-1|-|TRBV20-1
CSAPPQQGHTEAFF
TGCAGTGCCCCCCCCCAACAGGGTCACACTGAAGCTTTCTTT
>TRBD1|TRBJ1-3|many|TRBV12-3/TRBV12-4
CASSTRTGPPGNTIYF
TGTGCCAGCAGTACCCGGACAGGCCCTCCTGGAAACACCATATATTTT
>-|TRBJ2-7|-|TRBV28
CASSSMGRDTASYEQYF
TGTGCCAGCAGTTCAATGGGTCGGGACACAGCATCCTACGAGCAGTACTTC
>-|TRBJ1-3|-|TRBV20-1
CSANSGNTIYF
TGCAGTGCTAACTCTGGAAACACCATATATTTT
>TRBD2|TRBJ2-5|-|TRBV7-2
CASSLASAGGQETQYF
TGTGCCAGCAGCTTAGCGTCTGCGGGGGGGCAAGAGACCCAGTACTTC
>-|TRBJ1-5|-|TRBV19
CASSVGPRDYSNQPQHF
TGTGCCAGTAGTGTCGGGCCCAGAGATTATAGCAATCAGCCCCAGCATTTT
>-|TRBJ1-2|few|TRBV24-1
CATPIRRLGYTF
TGTGCCACCCCCATCCGTCGGCTTGGCTACACCTTC
>-|TRBJ1-1|-|TRBV5-5
CASRNRDTMNTEAFF
TGTGCCAGCAGGAACCGGGACACTATGAACACTGAAGCTTTCTTT
>TRBD1|TRBJ1-6|many|TRBV7-6
CASSRMTQRQGSSYNSPLHF
TGTGCCAGCAGCAGAATGACCCAACGACAGGGCAGCTCCTATAATTCACCCCTCCACTTT
>-|TRBJ1-5|many|TRBV7-6
CASSLEDSYNQPQHF
TGTGCCAGCAGCTTAGAGGACAGTTACAATCAGCCCCAGCATTTT
>-|TRBJ1-4|few|TRBV27
CASSILSGSGGEKLFF
TGTGCCAGCAGTATACTGTCGGGGTCGGGTGGGGAAAAACTGTTTTTT
>-|TRBJ2-2|-|TRBV19
CASSVKYNTGELFF
TGTGCCAGTAGTGTCAAATATAACACCGGGGAGCTGTTTTTT
>-|TRBJ1-1|-|TRBV19
CASSNLRTRLNTEAFF
TGTGCCAGTAGCAACCTTCGGACCAGGCTGAACACTGAAGCTTTCTTT
>-|TRBJ1-6|many|TRBV6-1
CASSDGPENSPLHF
TGTGCCAGCAGTGACGGGCCGGAGAATTCACCCCTCCACTTT
>-|TRBJ2-7|many|TRBV6-1
CASSEAEGSYYEQYF
TGTGCCAGCAGTGAAGCTGAAGGCAGTTACTACGAGCAGTACTTC
>TRBD2|TRBJ2-3|many|TRBV7-2
CASTSGGPGGGATDTQYF
TGTGCCAGCACGAGCGGTGGTCCGGGCGGGGGGGCCACAGATACGCAGTATTTT